The 29 T cell receptor beta chains given below trace back to one sample, sequenced in a study of blood T cell repertoires in COVID-19. The method was immunoSEQ multiplex PCR; TCRdb's version includes in-frame clones alone and lacks a portion of them. The sample records roughly 260,000 clones, 86% being singletons. The sequenced material came from peripheral blood. The receptors come from a man in his forties who had recovered from COVID-19.

V gene TRBV7-2 combines with J gene TRBJ2-1; 9 nucleotides line up with TRBD2. The CDR3 sequence is 17 residues long. Trimming removed 3 bases from V and 8 bases from J; junction bases left unmatched: 14. Germline V gene lookup returns CDR1 SGHTA and CDR2 FQGNSA. This chain's CDR3 is CASSFSRGGLVRDEQFF. CDR3 DNA sequence: TGTGCCAGCAGCTTTTCGCGGGGGGGCCTTGTGAGGGATGAGCAGTTCTTC.

V gene TRBV19 combines with J gene TRBJ2-6; perhaps TRBD1 as D (5 bases). V lost 7 bases, J lost 7 bases, and 8 bases lay in between. CDR3 size: 12 residues. From germline, CDR1 is LNHDA and CDR2 SQIVND (reference sequence). The CDR3 coding sequence is TGTGCCAGTAAGGGGTCTGCCAACGTCCTGACTTTC. Translated, it gives CASKGSANVLTF.

The chain recombines TRBV7-2 with TRBJ1-2, with unresolved D. Germline-derived CDR1 and CDR2 are SGHTA and FQGNSA. The germline V and J ends were trimmed by 0 bases and 1 base, with 21 bases remaining between them. CDR3 length: 19 residues. CDR3 amino acids: CASSLAEGSTSRLNYGYTF. In nucleotides, the CDR3 is TGTGCCAGCAGCTTAGCGGAGGGCTCCACATCAAGACTTAACTATGGCTACACCTTC.

The V gene is TRBV20-1, the J gene TRBJ1-1, with D hard to call. Trimming stripped 5 bases from V and 7 bases from J, with 11 bases between. Germline V lookup: CDR1 DFQATT, CDR2 SNEGSKA (reference sequence). The CDR3 has 11 amino acids. For the CDR3, the DNA is TGCAGTGCTGGGAGGACGGGTGAAGCTTTCTTT. Encoded protein: CSAGRTGEAFF.

J is TRBJ1-4 and V is TRBV6-5; D perhaps matches TRBD1 (5 bases). V gave up 4 bases and J gave up 7 bases, with 10 bases separating them. The germline V gene has CDR1 MNHEY and CDR2 SVGAGI. The CDR3 runs to 13 residues. The chain's CDR3 is CASSSPGGEKLFF. CDR3 DNA sequence: TGTGCCAGCAGTTCCCCCGGGGGTGAAAAACTGTTTTTT.

This chain connects TRBV6-5 to TRBJ2-5, with D unresolved. V was trimmed by 0 bases and J by 2 bases, leaving 13 bases between them. Looked up from germline, CDR1 is MNHEY and CDR2 is SVGAGI. The CDR3 runs 16 residues. For the CDR3, the DNA is TGTGCCAGCAGTTACTCTACGGCCGGCAGGCAAGAGACCCAGTACTTC. Translation gives CASSYSTAGRQETQYF.

This sequence joins TRBV11-2 and TRBJ1-2, with a tentative D call TRBD1 (6 bases). The CDR3 is 15 residues long. Trimming removed 6 bases at V and 4 bases at J, with 18 bases between. Germline V CDR1 and CDR2: SGHAT, FQNNGV. CDR3 loop: CASRLAGAQSYGYTF. CDR3 nucleotides: TGTGCCAGCAGGCTCGCGGGGGCGCAATCCTATGGCTACACCTTC.

The chain couples TRBV19 to TRBJ1-3, with D perhaps TRBD1 (5 bases). The germline gives CDR1 LNHDA, CDR2 SQIVND (reference sequence). Deletions cut 0 bases from V and 0 bases from J, with 12 bases between. CDR3 length: 17 residues. In nucleotides, the CDR3 is TGTGCCAGTAGTATAGAGCGGGACTGGAGCTCTGGAAACACCATATATTTT. As protein: CASSIERDWSSGNTIYF. Variable domain in full (rest from reference TRBV19 and TRBJ1-3): DGGITQSPKYLFRKEGQNVTLSCEQNLNHDAMYWYRQDPGQGLRLIYYSQIVNDFQKGDIAEGYSVSREKKESFPLTVTSAQKNPTAFYLCASSIERDWSSGNTIYFGEGSWLTVV.

For the CDR3, the DNA is TGTGCCAGCAGCAGGACAGGGGGTGGCTACACCTTC. It is translated as CASSRTGGGYTF. The V call is TRBV21-1, the J call TRBJ1-2; no check of the table's D call, TRBD1, against the DNA was made. TRBV21-1 is given as a pseudogene. The CDR3 length is 12 residues.

The chain has TRBV5-4 and TRBJ1-2, with 7 bases fitting TRBD1. The V and J ends lost 0 bases and 2 bases, in that order; junction bases with no gene match: 4. The germline gives CDR1 SGHNT, CDR2 YYREEE (reference sequence). This CDR3 contains 15 residues. Written as DNA, the CDR3 is TGTGCCAGCAGCTTGGCCGTGACAGGGAACTATGGCTACACCTTC. Amino acids: CASSLAVTGNYGYTF. The full variable domain, in which reference TRBV5-4 and TRBJ1-2 provide the parts outside the CDR3, is ETGVTQSPTHLIKTRGQQVTLRCSSQSGHNTVSWYQQALGQGPQFIFQYYREEENGRGNFPPRFSGLQFPNYSSELNVNALELDDSALYLCASSLAVTGNYGYTFGSGTRLTVV.

V gene TRBV29-1 combines with J gene TRBJ1-2, with a tentative D call TRBD1 (6 bases). Trimming left V 1 base short and J 5 bases short, with 8 bases between. The CDR3 sequence is 12 residues long. CDR1 and CDR2 (germline): SQVTM, ANQGSEA. CDR3 sequence reads: CSVEVGGYGYTF. CDR3 in DNA: TGCAGCGTTGAAGTAGGGGGATATGGCTACACCTTC.

This chain links TRBV18 with TRBJ1-3, with D hard to call. The CDR3 spans 14 residues. CDR1 is KGHSH, CDR2 LQKENI, per germline. V lost 2 bases and J 0 bases, leaving 5 bases between the germline ends. The CDR3 nucleotides read TGTGCCAGCTCACCAGGGAGCTCTGGAAACACCATATATTTT. Its translation: CASSPGSSGNTIYF.

This rearrangement joins TRBV5-4 to TRBJ2-1; 9 bases map to TRBD2. The CDR3 sequence is 14 residues long. Germline-derived CDR1 and CDR2 are SGHNT and YYREEE (reference sequence). Trimming took 4 bases from V and 5 from J; bases not matched to a gene: 4. Here the CDR3 DNA reads TGTGCCAGCAGCGCGGGGGGGTCCCACAATGAGCAGTTCTTC. Protein sequence: CASSAGGSHNEQFF.

The V and J genes are TRBV28 and TRBJ1-5; 8 nucleotides align to TRBD1. V shed 1 base, J shed 7 bases, and the junction held 3 bases outside the gene matches. CDR3 size: 14 residues. Germline-derived CDR1 and CDR2 are MDHEN and SYDVKM. This chain's CDR3 is CASSLSGGDQPQHF. The CDR3 DNA follows: TGTGCCAGCAGTTTATCAGGGGGCGACCAGCCCCAGCATTTT.

This sequence joins TRBV7-2 and TRBJ1-1; perhaps TRBD1 as D (6 bases). From germline, CDR1 is SGHTA and CDR2 FQGNSA. Trimming stripped 7 bases from V and 6 bases from J, with 21 bases between. There are 15 residues in the CDR3. In nucleotides, the CDR3 is TGTGCCAGCACCAGGGGCGTCGATTTTTCTTCTGAAGCTTTCTTT. It encodes CASTRGVDFSSEAFF.

This clone was counted a few times. The chain recombines TRBV5-4 with TRBJ2-5; possibly TRBD1 for D (6 bases). Germline-derived CDR1 and CDR2 are SGHNT and YYREEE (reference sequence). V was pared by 6 bases and J by 7 bases, with 16 bases between. The CDR3 spans 13 residues. The CDR3 DNA follows: TGTGCCAGCACCGACAGGACCGGCGGGACCCAGTACTTC. Its translation is CASTDRTGGTQYF.

This clone occurred a few times. This rearrangement joins TRBV7-8 to TRBJ2-7, with a tentative D call TRBD1 (6 bases). The CDR3 is made up of 15 amino acids. The germline gives CDR1 SGHVS, CDR2 FQNEAQ. Trimming removed 4 bases from V and 3 bases from J, with 16 bases in between. Here the CDR3 DNA reads TGTGCCAGCAGCTCGAGGCGTACAGGGCTCTACGAGCAGTACTTC. Its translation: CASSSRRTGLYEQYF.

This rearrangement joins TRBV6-5 to TRBJ1-2; D is possibly TRBD1 (6 bases). This CDR3 has 14 residues. CDR1 MNHEY and CDR2 SVGAGI come from the germline V gene. The ends were cut back, 2 bases at V and 2 bases at J, with 9 bases in the middle. CDR3 amino acids: CASSYGQGNYGYTF. The CDR3 nucleotides read TGTGCCAGCAGTTACGGGCAGGGGAACTATGGCTACACCTTC.

This chain uses TRBV4-1 with TRBJ1-1; 11 bases fit TRBD1. Germline assignment: CDR1 MGHRA and CDR2 YSYEKL. This CDR3 has 14 residues. V was clipped by 4 bases and J by 4 bases; unmatched bases: 2. The CDR3, as DNA: TGCGCCAGCAGCCTGGGACAGGGGGTCACTGAAGCTTTCTTT. Its protein is CASSLGQGVTEAFF.

The V call is TRBV6-2 or TRBV6-3, the J call TRBJ2-1; D may be TRBD2 (6 bases). The CDR3 covers 15 residues. CDR1 is MNHEY and CDR2 is SVGEGT in the germline V gene. V lost 5 bases and J 8 bases, leaving 19 bases between the germline ends. The CDR3, as DNA: TGTGCCAGCAGTGGAACTAGCATGGCTATGGATGAGCAGTTCTTC. It yields the protein CASSGTSMAMDEQFF.

V is TRBV6-4 and J is TRBJ2-7; TRBD2 agrees at 7 bases. The V gene's germline CDR1 is MRHNA and CDR2 SNTAGT. V was pared by 0 bases and J by 0 bases, with 11 bases of the junction left unmatched. This CDR3 comprises 18 residues. The CDR3 protein is CASSDSGVGTSVSYEQYF. The CDR3 DNA follows: TGTGCCAGCAGTGACTCGGGCGTGGGAACTAGCGTCTCCTACGAGCAGTACTTC.

This clone occurred a few times. V is TRBV7-2 and J is TRBJ2-7; 8 bases line up with TRBD1. This CDR3 has 14 residues. Germline assignment: CDR1 SGHTA and CDR2 FQGNSA. With 5 bases clipped from V and 2 bases from J, the junction kept 5 bases outside the gene matches. The CDR3 DNA reads TGTGCCAGCAGCCGGGACAGGCGAACCTACGAGCAGTACTTC. It specifies CASSRDRRTYEQYF.

This clone is judged medium-sized. The chain couples TRBV4-3 to TRBJ2-1; 7 nucleotides agree with TRBD2. The ends lost 0 bases at V and 3 bases at J; junction bases unmatched: 5. Germline values: CDR1 LGHNA, CDR2 YSLEER. The CDR3 length is 16 residues. The CDR3 spells CASSQDRRENYNEQFF. In DNA, the CDR3 is TGCGCCAGCAGCCAAGATCGGCGGGAGAACTACAATGAGCAGTTCTTC.

The J gene is TRBJ2-3, the V gene TRBV6-1; no firm D call. The germline gives CDR1 MNHNS, CDR2 SASEGT. The V and J ends lost 1 base and 0 bases respectively, with 11 bases between them. The CDR3 has 16 residues. CDR3 in amino acids: CASSEGSRQSTDTQYF. CDR3 nucleotide sequence: TGTGCCAGCAGTGAAGGGTCGCGGCAAAGCACAGATACGCAGTATTTT.

V gene TRBV12-5 combines with J gene TRBJ1-2, with 7 bases matching TRBD1. This CDR3 region has 15 residues. V shed 0 bases, J shed 4 bases, and the junction held 5 bases outside the gene matches. CDR1 and CDR2 (germline): LGHNT, FRNRAP. The CDR3, as DNA: TGTGCTAGTGGTTTGGTAACAGGGGCCATCTATGGCTACACCTTC. Encoded protein: CASGLVTGAIYGYTF.

The chain combines TRBV11-2 with TRBJ2-1; a weak D match, TRBD1 (5 bases). In germline, CDR1 is SGHAT, CDR2 FQNNGV. Between the trimmed V and J ends, which lost 1 base and 8 bases, there was a span of 15 bases. CDR3 size: 15 residues. CDR3 sequence: CASSLGGPRLDEQFF. CDR3 DNA: TGTGCCAGCAGCTTAGGGGGCCCCCGGTTAGATGAGCAGTTCTTC.

This chain links TRBV18 with TRBJ2-1, with 7 nucleotides matching TRBD1. Per germline, CDR1 KGHSH and CDR2 LQKENI. This CDR3 has 12 residues. Trimming at V came to 5 bases and at J to 8 bases, leaving 3 bases not matched to a gene. CDR3 residues: CASSITGDEQFF. The CDR3 bases are TGTGCCAGCTCAATTACAGGGGATGAGCAGTTCTTC.

The chain combines TRBV7-8 with TRBJ2-1; 7 bases are a match to TRBD1. Trimming cost V 4 bases and J 10 bases; bases outside gene matches: 10. This CDR3 has 14 residues. Germline CDR1 and CDR2: SGHVS and FQNEAQ. The CDR3 loop is CASSSAGGRGEQFF. The DNA for the CDR3 is TGTGCCAGCAGCTCCGCAGGGGGACGTGGGGAGCAGTTCTTC. The entire variable domain, with the rest obtained from reference TRBV7-8 and TRBJ2-1, is as follows: GAGVSQSPRYKVAKRGQDVALRCDPISGHVSLFWYQQALGQGPEFLTYFQNEAQLDKSGLPSDRFFAERPEGSVSTLKIQRTQQEDSAVYLCASSSAGGRGEQFFGPGTRLTVL.

The chain recombines TRBV15 with TRBJ2-7; 9 nucleotides agree with TRBD1. The junction had 15 bases not matched to a gene; V was cut back by 3 bases and J by 3 bases. The CDR3 spans 18 residues. In germline, CDR1 is LNHNV, CDR2 YYDKDF (reference sequence). This chain's CDR3 is CATSSDNPRTGASYEQYF. The DNA of the CDR3 is TGTGCCACCAGCAGCGATAACCCACGGACAGGGGCTAGCTACGAGCAGTACTTC.